This T cell receptor (beta chain) was profiled in a study of T cell repertoires in cytomegalovirus infection. At the level of the study: As its CMV epitopes, the study selected recently identified HLA-C-restricted and well-studied HLA-B-restricted targets. Public TCR beta signatures provided an indication of both CMV infection and a matching HLA type. Findings of the study overall: Accumulated public TCR beta family frequency recognized individuals carrying CMV together with the relevant HLA. The ex vivo response was dominated by HLA-C-restricted CMV-specific TCR beta clonotypes.

This clonotype was seen a few times. Its target is not known. The junction departs from germline at one end; a sequencing error may be responsible. The CDR3 runs to 12 residues. The germline gives CDR1 KGHSH, CDR2 LQKENI. TCRdb reprocessed the reads via MiXCR and lists one record per CDR3 protein. Among 60,000 to 80,000 distinct CDR3 sequences listed, 20% were seen once. This chain joins TRBV18 and TRBJ2-7, with 8 bases identical to TRBD1. The clonotype was recovered from a human donor in good health (CMV status not recorded). Some clones in this sample may be carry-over from other donors' samples. Material: CD8+ T cells from cultured PBMCs, obtained from culture after CMV antigen stimulation. The CDR3, as DNA: TGTGCCAACTCAGACAGGGGATACGAGCAGTACTTC. Amino acids: CANSDRGYEQYF. Full variable domain (rest looked up from reference TRBV18 and TRBJ2-7): NAGVMQNPRHLVRRRGQEARLRCSPMKGHSHVYWYRQLPEEGLKFMVYLQKENIIDESGMPKERFSAEFPKEGPSILRIQQVVRGDSAAYFCANSDRGYEQYFGPGTRLTVT.